The 31 T cell receptor beta chains below all came from one sample that was sequenced in a study of T cell repertoires in cytomegalovirus infection. TCRdb re-called the reads through MiXCR, storing one row per CDR3 protein. The profile shows some 180,000 distinct CDR3 sequences, 15% to 20% of them singletons. Sequencing used PBMCs. The receptors originated from a human donor in good health (CMV status not recorded). Some clones in this sample may be carry-over from other donors' samples.

V usage is TRBV6-6 and J usage is TRBJ2-3; 11 bases agree with TRBD2. The ends lost 4 bases at V and 5 bases at J; junction bases unmatched: 5. The CDR3 loop spans 15 amino acids. CDR1 is MNHNY, CDR2 SVGAGI, per germline (reference sequence). This chain's CDR3 is CASSFLAGGKDTQYF. DNA of the CDR3: TGTGCCAGCAGTTTTCTAGCGGGAGGTAAAGATACGCAGTATTTT.

The chain uses TRBV20-1 and TRBJ1-5; a possible D gene is TRBD1 (6 bases). Germline assignment: CDR1 DFQATT and CDR2 SNEGSKA (reference sequence). Trimming took 3 bases from V and 3 from J, leaving 9 bases between them. This CDR3 comprises 13 residues. The chain's CDR3 is CSASQGNNQPQHF. The CDR3 DNA is TGCAGTGCTAGTCAGGGGAACAATCAGCCCCAGCATTTT.

The sample holds many counts of this clonotype. This rearrangement joins TRBV6-6 to TRBJ1-5; no firm D call. Germline-derived CDR1 and CDR2 are MNHNY and SVGAGI (reference sequence). This CDR3 region has 16 residues. V shed 2 bases and J shed 1 base, with 12 bases lying between them. The CDR3 here is CASSYKRPGSNQPQHF. CDR3 nucleotides: TGTGCCAGCAGTTACAAGAGACCGGGGAGCAATCAGCCCCAGCATTTT.

As to this clonotype: One end of the junction is discordant with germline, which a read error may explain. V is TRBV19 and J is TRBJ1-5; possible D gene TRBD1, 6 bases. Germline loops: CDR1 LNHDA, CDR2 SQIVND (reference sequence). This CDR3 contains 15 residues. CDR3 sequence (DNA): TGTGCCAGTCAGGGGTCCAGCGAGGGAAATCAGCTCCAGCATTTT. Translating gives CASQGSSEGNQLQHF.

On this clonotype itself: A much larger clone sits a single nucleotide away, making a read error possible. The DNA for the CDR3 is TGTGCCAGCAGGCAGGAGAGGGGCTCCTACAATGAGCAGTTCTTC. As protein: CASRQERGSYNEQFF. The chain employs TRBV7-2 and TRBJ2-1; D is perhaps TRBD1 or TRBD2 (5 bases each). This CDR3 has 15 residues. The germline V and J ends were trimmed by 6 bases and 0 bases, with 12 bases remaining between them. Germline CDR1 reads SGHTA; CDR2 reads FQGNSA.

This clonotype was observed a few times. This chain connects TRBV7-2 to TRBJ1-3; D unresolved. Germline CDR1 and CDR2: SGHTA and FQGNSA. V gave up 8 bases and J gave up 2 bases, with 19 bases separating them. The CDR3 totals 16 residues. CDR3 protein: CASSPPGLFTGNTIYF. CDR3 in DNA: TGTGCCAGCTCACCTCCTGGGCTCTTTACTGGAAACACCATATATTTT.

The V gene is TRBV25-1, the J gene TRBJ1-1; D not certain. Germline V gives CDR1 MGHDK, CDR2 SYGVNS. The V end was cut by 6 bases, the J end by 1 base, with 12 bases between. The CDR3 runs to 14 residues. CDR3 sequence (DNA): TGTGCCAGCAGCTTTGGGTTTGGGAACACTGAAGCTTTCTTT. It yields the protein CASSFGFGNTEAFF.

The rearrangement joins TRBV7-1 to TRBJ1-6, with 8 bases that match TRBD1. TRBV7-1 qualifies as an ORF whose function is uncertain. Trimming took 5 bases from V and 0 from J; bases not matched to a gene: 9. CDR3 size: 18 residues. The CDR3 region has the DNA TGTGCCAGCAGCAGAGGACAGGGAAGGAGCTCCTATAATTCACCCCTCCACTTT. Its protein product is CASSRGQGRSSYNSPLHF.

The chain joins TRBV2 to TRBJ2-2; D gene uncertain. Germline CDR1 is SNHLY and CDR2 is FYNNEI. Deletions cut 4 bases from V and 3 bases from J, with 3 bases between. The CDR3 totals 12 residues. CDR3 amino acids: CASSVDTGELFF. Written as DNA, the CDR3 is TGTGCCAGCAGTGTCGACACCGGGGAGCTGTTTTTT.

Many counts were recorded for this clonotype. This chain connects TRBV7-2 to TRBJ2-7; TRBD2 matches 9 bases. Germline V CDR1 and CDR2: SGHTA, FQGNSA. The CDR3 is 15 residues long. V lost 3 bases and J lost 2; bases outside the gene matches: 5. The CDR3 region is CASSFMAGGTYEQYF. The CDR3 DNA follows: TGTGCCAGCAGCTTTATGGCGGGAGGGACCTACGAGCAGTACTTC.

The chain is built from TRBV11-1 and TRBJ2-3; TRBD2 matches 13 bases. After removal of 6 bases from V and 9 bases from J, the junction contained 6 bases not matched to a gene. The CDR3 spans 14 residues. Per germline, CDR1 SGHAT and CDR2 FQDESV (reference sequence). CDR3 coding DNA: TGTGCCAGCAGACTAGCGGGAGGGCCGCAGACGCAGTATTTT. Encoded protein: CASRLAGGPQTQYF.

This clonotype was detected ten times or more. This sequence joins TRBV7-9 and TRBJ2-1; 8 bases agree with TRBD2. This CDR3 comprises 14 residues. The J segment lost 8 bases and the V segment lost 8 bases, leaving 11 bases of the junction unmatched. CDR1 and CDR2 (germline): SEHNR, FQNEAQ (reference sequence). In DNA form, the CDR3 reads TGTGCCAGCGGAGAAAAGCGGGAGTATGATGAGCAGTTCTTC. Translated: CASGEKREYDEQFF. Variable domain in full (rest from reference TRBV7-9 and TRBJ2-1): DTGVSQNPRHKITKRGQNVTFRCDPISEHNRLYWYRQTLGQGPEFLTYFQNEAQLEKSRLLSDRFSAERPKGSFSTLEIQRTEQGDSAMYLCASGEKREYDEQFFGPGTRLTVL.

This clonotype has ten or more counts. The V and J genes are TRBV7-6 and TRBJ2-7, with 12 bases lining up with TRBD2. V trimming: 0 bases; J trimming: 1 base; junction bases outside the gene matches: 7. The V gene's germline CDR1 is SGHVS and CDR2 FNYEAQ. The CDR3 extends over 18 amino acids. This CDR3 is CASSLAPGLAGLSYEQYF. DNA for the CDR3: TGTGCCAGCAGCTTAGCCCCCGGACTAGCGGGACTGTCCTACGAGCAGTACTTC.

The chain has TRBV15 and TRBJ1-2; D is ambiguous. Germline V gene lookup returns CDR1 LNHNV and CDR2 YYDKDF (reference sequence). V lost 5 bases and J 4 bases, leaving 5 bases between the germline ends. The CDR3 sequence is 11 residues long. The DNA of the CDR3 is TGTGCCACCAGCCCCGGCTATGGCTACACCTTC. The encoded protein is CATSPGYGYTF.

In this sample, this clonotype turned up many times. The chain links TRBV29-1 to TRBJ2-7; no clear D gene. CDR3 length equals 13 residues. V gave up 1 base and J gave up 3 bases, with 10 bases separating them. Germline CDR1 is SQVTM and CDR2 is ANQGSEA. The CDR3 nucleotides read TGCAGCGTTGAAGGCCGCGGTCTCTACGAGCAGTACTTC. Translating gives CSVEGRGLYEQYF.

The chain joins TRBV18 to TRBJ1-6; D is ambiguous. Germline loops: CDR1 KGHSH, CDR2 LQKENI. Trimming took off 2 bases at V and 8 bases at J, with 16 bases between the two ends. This CDR3 contains 16 residues. In nucleotides, the CDR3 is TGTGCCAGCTCACCAAATGTGAGGAGGCGGGATTCACCCCTCCACTTT. Protein: CASSPNVRRRDSPLHF.

As for this clonotype: A single base separates this from a much larger clone, so it may be a read error. This rearrangement joins TRBV7-6 to TRBJ1-1; D gene uncertain. CDR1 is SGHVS and CDR2 is FNYEAQ in the germline V gene. The CDR3 has 12 amino acids. The germline V and J ends were trimmed by 5 bases and 7 bases, with 11 bases remaining between them. In DNA, the CDR3 is TGTGCCAGCAGCCAAGACTCGGGTGAAGCTTTCTTT. Translated: CASSQDSGEAFF.

This clonotype has ten or more counts. J is TRBJ2-3 and V is TRBV12-3 or TRBV12-4; TRBD2 matches 11 bases. The CDR3 length is 15 residues. Losses at the gene ends were 1 base for V and 5 bases for J; bases not matched to a gene: 2. The CDR3 loop reads CASSLGLAGGDTQYF. CDR3 bases: TGTGCCAGCAGTTTAGGGCTAGCGGGGGGAGATACGCAGTATTTT.

In its sample, this clonotype was seen a few times. In nucleotides, the CDR3 is TGTGCCAGCAGGACTACCGGGACAGCTTGGAGCGAAAAACTGTTTTTT. This gives the protein CASRTTGTAWSEKLFF. The chain recombines TRBV27 with TRBJ1-4; 7 bases align to TRBD1. V shed 6 bases, J shed 8 bases, and the junction held 15 bases outside the gene matches. The CDR3 has 16 residues. Germline assignment: CDR1 MNHEY and CDR2 SMNVEV (reference sequence).

As for this clonotype: Because the CDR3 is missing its conserved closing phenylalanine or tryptophan, this is likely a read error. The rearrangement joins TRBV19 to TRBJ2-7, with 9 bases aligning to TRBD2. Germline lookup yields CDR1 LNHDA and CDR2 SQIVND (reference sequence). CDR3 length: 14 amino acids. With 7 bases clipped from V and 0 bases from J, the junction kept 4 bases outside the gene matches. The CDR3 DNA reads as TGTGCCAGTATGAGCGGGAGGAACTCCTACGAGCAGTACTTA. Its protein product is CASMSGRNSYEQYL.

This clonotype was counted a few times. This chain uses TRBV7-8 with TRBJ2-3; D is possibly TRBD2 (5 bases). In germline, CDR1 is SGHVS, CDR2 FQNEAQ. V was trimmed by 3 bases and J by 4 bases, leaving 14 bases between them. This CDR3 has 15 residues. In DNA, the CDR3 is TGTGCCAGCAGCTTCCTCGGACTCGTATCAGATACGCAGTATTTT. Protein: CASSFLGLVSDTQYF.

This clonotype was observed many times. J is TRBJ2-2 and V is TRBV7-3; D gene unclear. The germline V gene has CDR1 SGHTA and CDR2 FQGTGA. This CDR3 is built from 16 residues. Trimming stripped 4 bases from V and 1 base from J, with 13 bases between. CDR3 sequence (DNA): TGTGCCAGCAGCTATGAGAGAAGTGAGAACACCGGGGAGCTGTTTTTT. Translated: CASSYERSENTGELFF.

Many counts were recorded for this clonotype. The rearrangement links TRBV4-1 to TRBJ2-7; the match to TRBD2 covers 11 bases. Per the germline V gene, CDR1 is MGHRA and CDR2 is YSYEKL. The CDR3 is 18 amino acids. V was pared by 1 base and J by 0 bases, with 8 bases of the junction left unmatched. CDR3 bases: TGCGCCAGCAGCCAAGCCACTAGCGGGGGCCTACTCTCCTACGAGCAGTACTTC. This gives the protein CASSQATSGGLLSYEQYF.

This clonotype was seen just once. This may be a read error, as it is one base from a much larger clone. V gene TRBV11-2 combines with J gene TRBJ1-1; tentative D call: TRBD1 (6 bases). Germline CDR1 is SGHAT and CDR2 is FQNNGV. Trimming pared 7 bases from V and 1 base from J, leaving 16 bases between. This CDR3 is built from 15 residues. The CDR3 spells CASTITTGANTEAFF. For the CDR3, the DNA is TGTGCCAGCACCATTACGACAGGCGCGAACACTGAAGCTTTCTTT.

The table lists this clonotype with a few counts. The chain uses TRBV29-1 and TRBJ2-1, with a tentative D call TRBD1 (6 bases). Trimming cost V 5 bases and J 5 bases, with 19 bases left between them. Germline-derived CDR1 and CDR2 are SQVTM and ANQGSEA. The CDR3 extends over 15 amino acids. CDR3 in DNA: TGCAGCGTTATACAGGGTAGCCGAAATAACAATGAGCAGTTCTTC. Its protein is CSVIQGSRNNNEQFF.

This clonotype was seen a few times. The J gene is TRBJ1-5, the V gene TRBV12-3 or TRBV12-4, with 8 bases identical to TRBD1. The V and J ends lost 4 bases and 3 bases, in that order; junction bases with no gene match: 5. The CDR3 contains 15 residues. In DNA form, the CDR3 reads TGTGCCAGCAGTTATCGACAGGGGAACAATCAGCCCCAGCATTTT. As protein: CASSYRQGNNQPQHF.

This chain connects TRBV7-9 to TRBJ2-7; D remains ambiguous. V lost 2 bases to trimming and J lost 6 bases, with 14 bases between them. Germline values: CDR1 SEHNR, CDR2 FQNEAQ (reference sequence). The CDR3 consists of 14 residues. The CDR3 sequence is CASSLNPLVPEQYF. CDR3 nucleotide sequence: TGTGCCAGCAGCTTAAATCCCCTTGTGCCCGAGCAGTACTTC. The variable domain in full, completed from reference TRBV7-9 and TRBJ2-7, reads DTGVSQNPRHKITKRGQNVTFRCDPISEHNRLYWYRQTLGQGPEFLTYFQNEAQLEKSRLLSDRFSAERPKGSFSTLEIQRTEQGDSAMYLCASSLNPLVPEQYFGPGTRLTVT.

This clonotype has ten or more counts. The chain links TRBV7-2 to TRBJ1-5, with D unresolved. The V and J ends lost 2 bases and 0 bases respectively, with 8 bases between them. The CDR3 runs to 15 residues. Germline V gene lookup returns CDR1 SGHTA and CDR2 FQGNSA. CDR3 sequence: CASSLWGGSNQPQHF. DNA for the CDR3: TGTGCCAGCAGCTTATGGGGTGGTAGCAATCAGCCCCAGCATTTT. Drawing the rest from reference TRBV7-2 and TRBJ1-5, the complete variable domain is GAGVSQSPSNKVTEKGKDVELRCDPISGHTALYWYRQSLGQGLEFLIYFQGNSAPDKSGLPSDRFSAERTGGSVSTLTIQRTQQEDSAVYLCASSLWGGSNQPQHFGDGTRLSIL.

The chain joins TRBV19 to TRBJ2-5, with D possibly matching TRBD1 (6 bases). The V end was cut by 1 base, the J end by 4 bases, with 10 bases between. The CDR3 runs to 14 residues. CDR1 is LNHDA, CDR2 SQIVND, per germline (reference sequence). The CDR3 sequence is CASSIGQGRETQYF. The DNA of the CDR3 is TGTGCCAGTAGTATAGGCCAGGGGCGAGAGACCCAGTACTTC.

This clonotype has only a few counts. This rearrangement joins TRBV12-3 or TRBV12-4 to TRBJ1-1, with TRBD1 as a possible D gene (5 bases). V was cut by 3 bases and J by 6 bases, with 14 bases left in between. The CDR3 loop spans 14 amino acids. In DNA, the CDR3 is TGTGCCAGCAGTTTGGCGGGGCTGGAGGCTGAAGCTTTCTTT. Translating gives CASSLAGLEAEAFF.

This clonotype was seen a few times. The chain couples TRBV11-2 to TRBJ1-2; D possibly corresponds to TRBD1 (6 bases). The CDR3 consists of 14 residues. Trimming cost V 5 bases and J 3 bases, with 13 bases left between them. The germline V gene has CDR1 SGHAT and CDR2 FQNNGV. DNA of the CDR3: TGTGCCAGCAGCGTCGACAGGTTAGACTATGGCTACACCTTC. Protein sequence: CASSVDRLDYGYTF.